This T cell receptor beta chain emerged from a study of identical twins' blood T cells. TCRdb ran MiXCR on the 5' RACE reads and lists one entry per CDR3 protein. The sample has hundreds of thousands of distinct CDR3 sequences, about 28% seen once. The germline gives CDR1 KGHSH, CDR2 LQKENI. The CDR3 runs to 12 residues. V shed 5 bases, J shed 5 bases, and the junction held 3 bases outside the gene matches. The receptor's source is a woman between 18 and 50 years old in good health. The chain is built from TRBV18 and TRBJ2-7; 7 bases are a match to TRBD1. Sequenced material: PBMCs. The CDR3 protein is CASSGTADEQYF. CDR3 nucleotides: TGTGCCAGCTCAGGGACAGCGGACGAGCAGTACTTC.